The rows below give T cell receptor beta chains drawn from one sample of a study of CD8 T cells in Susac syndrome. One entry per CDR3 protein, called by TCRdb with MiXCR from the immunoSEQ multiplex PCR reads. The sample carries approximately 120,000 distinct CDR3 sequences, under 95% recorded once. The sequencing sample was made of CD8+ T cells from PBMCs. All receptors come from a human donor in good health. CDR3s include the opening cysteine and the closing phenylalanine or tryptophan. D genes are given only for firm matches. Clone size is shown for a subset of rows, as once, few, many or a class of expanded clone.

d_call: -
clone_size: -
j_call: TRBJ1-1
v_call: TRBV5-1
cdr3_nt: TGCGCCAGCAGCCCTCTCCCCCAGCCTTTGAACACTGAAGCTTTCTTT
cdr3_aa: CASSPLPQPLNTEAFF

d_call: -
clone_size: -
j_call: TRBJ2-7
v_call: TRBV5-1
cdr3_nt: TGCGCCAGCAGCTTGGTTGGGACCGACTACGAGCAGTACTTC
cdr3_aa: CASSLVGTDYEQYF

d_call: -
clone_size: -
j_call: TRBJ2-2
v_call: TRBV11-2
cdr3_nt: TGTGCCAGCAGCTCTACACTGAACACCGGGGAGCTGTTTTTT
cdr3_aa: CASSSTLNTGELFF

d_call: TRBD1
clone_size: -
j_call: TRBJ2-1
v_call: TRBV5-1
cdr3_nt: TGCGCCAGCCGGGACAGGGTCCAAACCTACAATGAGCAGTTCTTC
cdr3_aa: CASRDRVQTYNEQFF

d_call: -
clone_size: few
j_call: TRBJ2-1
v_call: TRBV3-1
cdr3_nt: TGTGCCAGCAGCCGGGACTCCTCCTACAATGAGCAGTTCTTC
cdr3_aa: CASSRDSSYNEQFF

d_call: TRBD1
clone_size: -
j_call: TRBJ2-1
v_call: TRBV7-3
cdr3_nt: TGTGCCAGCAGCGCACAACAGGGGTGGGATGAGCAGTTCTTC
cdr3_aa: CASSAQQGWDEQFF

d_call: -
clone_size: once
j_call: TRBJ1-2
v_call: TRBV5-4
cdr3_nt: TGTGCCAGCAGCGGTAAATCGGGAGGACAGAGGACTGGCTACACCTTC
cdr3_aa: CASSGKSGGQRTGYTF

d_call: TRBD2
clone_size: -
j_call: TRBJ2-5
v_call: TRBV29-1
cdr3_nt: TGCAGCGTTGGAGCGGGGGTGGTAGAGACCCAGTACTTC
cdr3_aa: CSVGAGVVETQYF

d_call: -
clone_size: -
j_call: TRBJ2-1
v_call: TRBV3-1
cdr3_nt: TGTGCCAGCAGCCCGGTGGCTCCCAACAATGAGCAGTTCTTC
cdr3_aa: CASSPVAPNNEQFF

d_call: TRBD1
clone_size: -
j_call: TRBJ2-3
v_call: TRBV5-1
cdr3_nt: TGCGCCAGCAGCTTGGATCAGGGGGTAGATACGCAGTATTTT
cdr3_aa: CASSLDQGVDTQYF

d_call: -
clone_size: -
j_call: TRBJ2-3
v_call: TRBV5-8
cdr3_nt: TGTGCCAGCAGCTTGGCGTCGCGGGTGGCACAAGATACGCAGTATTTT
cdr3_aa: CASSLASRVAQDTQYF

d_call: -
clone_size: -
j_call: TRBJ1-1
v_call: TRBV29-1
cdr3_nt: TGCAGCGTTCCGCCAGGGGCAGTTAAGAACACTGAAGCTTTCTTT
cdr3_aa: CSVPPGAVKNTEAFF

d_call: -
clone_size: -
j_call: TRBJ2-5
v_call: TRBV10-3
cdr3_nt: TGTGCCATCAGTAAAGACACTGAAGAGACCCAGTACTTC
cdr3_aa: CAISKDTEETQYF

d_call: -
clone_size: -
j_call: TRBJ2-1
v_call: TRBV19
cdr3_nt: TGTGCCAGTAGTATGGGACTCACCCGACCCCATGAGCAGTTCTTC
cdr3_aa: CASSMGLTRPHEQFF

d_call: TRBD1
clone_size: -
j_call: TRBJ2-3
v_call: TRBV14
cdr3_nt: TGTGCCAGCAGCCAAGATTGGACAGGCTACACAGATACGCAGTATTTT
cdr3_aa: CASSQDWTGYTDTQYF

d_call: -
clone_size: -
j_call: TRBJ1-2
v_call: TRBV12-3/TRBV12-4
cdr3_nt: TGTGCCAGCAGTTTTCAGTCCCAGGCTTATGGCTACACCTTC
cdr3_aa: CASSFQSQAYGYTF

d_call: -
clone_size: -
j_call: TRBJ1-3
v_call: TRBV12-3/TRBV12-4
cdr3_nt: TGTGCCAGCAGCCCCCAGAGCAGGGAGCCTGGAAACACCATATATTTT
cdr3_aa: CASSPQSREPGNTIYF

d_call: -
clone_size: -
j_call: TRBJ2-1
v_call: TRBV2
cdr3_nt: TGTGCCAGCAAGGAGGGGGATGAGCAGTTCTTC
cdr3_aa: CASKEGDEQFF